These T cell receptor beta chains were read from a single sample in a study of T cells in localized non-small cell lung cancer. The protocol was immunoSEQ multiplex PCR, while the TCRdb copy is restricted to in-frame clones and leaves out a portion. The table records tens of thousands of clones, 92% of them present only once. The sequencing here drew on peripheral blood mononuclear cells, taken before any cancer treatment. Receptor source: a woman aged 40 to 75 with stage III lung adenocarcinoma. Each CDR3 is given with its conserved first and last residue. The order of the fields is clone size, D gene, J gene, V gene, CDR3 length, CDR3 protein, CDR3 DNA. D genes are given only for firm matches. Where a row states a size, it is once, few, many or the class of an expanded clone; other rows omit it.

>NA|TRBD2|TRBJ2-1|TRBV19|15
CASSSSSGRADEQFF
TGTGCCAGTTCTTCTTCTAGCGGCCGTGCGGATGAGCAGTTCTTC
>NA|TRBD1|TRBJ1-5|TRBV28|16
CASSLGTGLGDQPQHF
TGTGCCAGCAGTTTAGGGACAGGGTTGGGGGATCAGCCCCAGCATTTT
>NA|NA|TRBJ2-1|TRBV19|16
CASSIDRRGAYNEQFF
TGTGCCAGTAGTATAGATCGGAGGGGGGCCTACAATGAGCAGTTCTTC
>NA|NA|TRBJ1-6|TRBV30|14
CAWSPFSNNSPLHF
TGTGCCTGGAGTCCATTTAGTAATAATTCACCCCTCCACTTT
>NA|NA|TRBJ1-1|TRBV30|14
CAWSVLEGNTEAFF
TGTGCCTGGAGTGTACTGGAGGGGAACACTGAAGCTTTCTTT
>few|NA|TRBJ2-7|TRBV7-2|14
CASSLTGQNGKQYF
TGTGCCAGCAGCTTAACCGGACAGAATGGGAAGCAGTACTTC
>few|TRBD1|TRBJ2-3|TRBV30|16
CAWSPTGQGFTDTQYF
TGTGCCTGGAGTCCTACGGGACAGGGATTCACAGATACGCAGTATTTT
>NA|TRBD2|TRBJ2-3|TRBV6-1|14
CASTLAGGADTQYF
TGTGCCAGCACCTTAGCGGGAGGGGCAGATACGCAGTATTTT
>NA|TRBD2|TRBJ2-7|TRBV5-1|14
CASSLTSPSYEQYF
TGCGCCAGCAGCCTGACTAGCCCCTCCTACGAGCAGTACTTC
>NA|NA|TRBJ2-7|TRBV28|13
CASRTPGEGAPYF
TGTGCCAGCAGGACCCCGGGGGAGGGGGCTCCCTACTTC
>NA|NA|TRBJ2-7|TRBV7-2|13
CASSQSWGYEQYF
TGTGCCAGCAGCCAGTCGTGGGGGTACGAGCAGTACTTC
>NA|NA|TRBJ1-1|TRBV4-2|17
CASSQDLGRGVNTEAFF
TGTGCCAGCAGCCAAGATTTGGGCCGGGGGGTTAACACTGAAGCTTTCTTT
>once|NA|TRBJ2-2|TRBV19|14
CASSTGYRGGELFF
TGTGCCAGTAGTACGGGGTACAGAGGCGGGGAGCTGTTTTTT
>once|NA|TRBJ1-3|TRBV28|15
CASSTLGGTGNTIYF
TGTGCCAGCAGTACCCTAGGAGGGACTGGAAACACCATATATTTT
>NA|NA|TRBJ2-1|TRBV2|15
CASSKDSPSYNEQFF
TGTGCCAGCAGCAAGGACAGTCCTTCCTACAATGAGCAGTTCTTC